The T cell receptor (beta chain) under discussion was sequenced for a study of early T cells in non-severe SARS-CoV-2 infection. Study summary: Alpha and beta chains were unpaired, from unsorted whole-blood bulk RNA. Study-wide findings and caveats: VDJdb-based matching was biased toward anti-spike CD8 responses and missed private and CD4 specificities.

This clonotype has only a few counts. Its specificity is unknown. Individual cDNA molecules were tagged with unique molecular identifiers. TCRdb called the 5' RACE reads again in MiXCR, with one record for every CDR3 protein. This sample has 62,000 or so distinct CDR3 sequences; more than 7% occur once, and the top ten carry under 15%. The CDR3 loop spans 14 amino acids. Losses at the gene ends were 3 bases for V and 7 bases for J; bases not matched to a gene: 4. The receptor's source is an adult who was a healthcare worker with PCR-confirmed SARS-CoV-2 infection or an uninfected control (not recorded which). The chain links TRBV12-3 or TRBV12-4 to TRBJ2-1; TRBD1 matches 9 bases. This sample comprised whole blood, obtained at baseline. The CDR3 DNA sequence: TGTGCCAGCAGTTTGGGGGACAGGGTGAATGAGCAGTTCTTC. Its translation: CASSLGDRVNEQFF.